A single sample gave rise to the 2 T cell receptor beta chains below, sequenced in a study of blood T cells in healthy people across ages. A sample-barcoded 5' primer and a J-beta primer mix were used in a second PCR of roughly 6 to 11 cycles. TCRdb re-called the 5' RACE reads with MiXCR, one entry per CDR3 protein. The data show about 1.1 million distinct CDR3 sequences, 30% to 40% seen once. The sequenced sample was blood. Receptors were obtained from a man aged 18 to 29 in good health.

This rearrangement joins TRBV4-3 to TRBJ2-7; 12 positions match TRBD2. CDR1 is LGHNA and CDR2 is YSLEER in the germline V gene. J gave up 10 bases and V 1 base, and 11 bases lay outside the gene matches. The CDR3 sequence is 16 residues long. The CDR3 sequence is CASSQASGGVGSTQYF. Written as DNA, the CDR3 is TGCGCCAGCAGCCAAGCTAGCGGGGGGGTTGGGTCCACCCAGTACTTC.

The chain joins TRBV13 to TRBJ2-1, with D unresolved. Germline assignment: CDR1 PRHDT and CDR2 FYEKMQ (reference sequence). V was clipped by 2 bases and J by 3 bases, with 11 bases between them. The CDR3 is 15 residues long. CDR3 DNA sequence: TGTGCCAGCAGCTTAATGGAACCGGACTACAATGAGCAGTTCTTC. Translating gives CASSLMEPDYNEQFF.